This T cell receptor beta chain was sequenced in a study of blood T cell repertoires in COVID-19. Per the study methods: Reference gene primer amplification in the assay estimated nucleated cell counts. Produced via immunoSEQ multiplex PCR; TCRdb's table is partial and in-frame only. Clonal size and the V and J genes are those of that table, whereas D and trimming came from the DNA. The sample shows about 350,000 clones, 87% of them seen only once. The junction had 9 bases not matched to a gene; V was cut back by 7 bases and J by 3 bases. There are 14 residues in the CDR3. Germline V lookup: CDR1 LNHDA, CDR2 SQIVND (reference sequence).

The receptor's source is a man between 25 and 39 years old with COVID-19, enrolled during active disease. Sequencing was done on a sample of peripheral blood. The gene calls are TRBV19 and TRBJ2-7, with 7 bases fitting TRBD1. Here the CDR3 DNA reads TGTGCCAGTACCCACGCAGCAGGGGGCTACGAGCAGTACTTC. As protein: CASTHAAGGYEQYF. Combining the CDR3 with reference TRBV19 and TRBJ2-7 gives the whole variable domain DGGITQSPKYLFRKEGQNVTLSCEQNLNHDAMYWYRQDPGQGLRLIYYSQIVNDFQKGDIAEGYSVSREKKESFPLTVTSAQKNPTAFYLCASTHAAGGYEQYFGPGTRLTVT.